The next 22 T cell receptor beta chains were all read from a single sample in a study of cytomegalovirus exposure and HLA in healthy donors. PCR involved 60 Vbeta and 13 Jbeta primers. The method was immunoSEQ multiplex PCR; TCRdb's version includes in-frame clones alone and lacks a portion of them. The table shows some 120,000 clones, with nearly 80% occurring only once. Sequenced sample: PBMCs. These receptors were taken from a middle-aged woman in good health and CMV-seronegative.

CDR3 nucleotides: TGTGCCAGCAGCCCGCTGATTAGCGGGAAGGAGAGCAATGAGCAGTTCTTC. This encodes CASSPLISGKESNEQFF. The chain recombines TRBV4-2 with TRBJ2-1, with TRBD2 identical over 8 bases. There are 17 residues in the CDR3. Germline CDR1 is LGHNA and CDR2 is YNFKEQ. V was clipped by 4 bases and J by 6 bases; unmatched bases: 14.

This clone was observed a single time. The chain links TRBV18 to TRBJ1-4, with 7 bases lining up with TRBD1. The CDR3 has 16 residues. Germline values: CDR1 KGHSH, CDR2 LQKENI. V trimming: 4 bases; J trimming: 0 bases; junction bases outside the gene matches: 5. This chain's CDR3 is CASSLGQVATNEKLFF. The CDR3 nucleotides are TGTGCCAGCTCACTTGGACAGGTTGCAACTAATGAAAAACTGTTTTTT.

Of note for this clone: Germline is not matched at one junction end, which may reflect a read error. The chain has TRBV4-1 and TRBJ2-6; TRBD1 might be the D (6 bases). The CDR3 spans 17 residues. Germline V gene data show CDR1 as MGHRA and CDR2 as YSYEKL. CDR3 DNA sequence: TGCGCCAGCAGCCAATGGACAGTAGGCTCTGGGGCCAACGGCCTGACTTTC. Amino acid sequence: CASSQWTVGSGANGLTF.

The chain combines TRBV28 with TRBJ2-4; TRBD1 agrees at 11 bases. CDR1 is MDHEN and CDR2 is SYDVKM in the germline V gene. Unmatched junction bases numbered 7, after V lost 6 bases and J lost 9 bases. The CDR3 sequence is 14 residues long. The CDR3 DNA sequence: TGTGCCAGCAGGGAGTGGGACAGGGGGGGCATTCAGTACTTC. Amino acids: CASREWDRGGIQYF.

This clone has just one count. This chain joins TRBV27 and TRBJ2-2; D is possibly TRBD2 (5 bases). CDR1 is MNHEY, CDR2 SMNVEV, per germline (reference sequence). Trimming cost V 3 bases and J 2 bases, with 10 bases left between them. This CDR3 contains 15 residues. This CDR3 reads CASSLTGINTGELFF. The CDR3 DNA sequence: TGTGCCAGCAGTTTGACGGGAATAAACACCGGGGAGCTGTTTTTT.

The DNA of the CDR3 is TGTGCCAGCAGCTTAATTCGGGACATCACCGGGGAGCTGTTTTTT. It codes for CASSLIRDITGELFF. V gene TRBV7-2 combines with J gene TRBJ2-2, with D perhaps TRBD1 (6 bases). This CDR3 is built from 15 residues. Germline V gene data show CDR1 as SGHTA and CDR2 as FQGNSA. Trimming cost V 2 bases and J 4 bases, with 11 bases left between them.

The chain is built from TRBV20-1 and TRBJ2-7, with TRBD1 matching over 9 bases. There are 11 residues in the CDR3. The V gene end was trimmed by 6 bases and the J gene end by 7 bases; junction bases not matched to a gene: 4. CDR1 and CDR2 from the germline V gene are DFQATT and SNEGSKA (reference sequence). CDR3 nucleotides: TGCAGTGCGGTGGACAGGGGAGAGCAGTACTTC. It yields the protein CSAVDRGEQYF.

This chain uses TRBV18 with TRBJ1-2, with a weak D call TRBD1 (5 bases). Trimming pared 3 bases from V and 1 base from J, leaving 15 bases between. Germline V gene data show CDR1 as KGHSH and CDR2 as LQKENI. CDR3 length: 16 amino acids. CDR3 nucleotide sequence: TGTGCCAGCTCACCGCCGGGACTCCCGAATAACTATGGCTACACCTTC. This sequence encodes CASSPPGLPNNYGYTF.

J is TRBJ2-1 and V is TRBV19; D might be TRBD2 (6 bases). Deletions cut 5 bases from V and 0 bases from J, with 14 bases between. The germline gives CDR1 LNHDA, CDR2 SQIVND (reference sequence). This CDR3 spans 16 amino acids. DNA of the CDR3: TGTGCCAGTAGTTCTAGCGCCCGATCCTCCTACAATGAGCAGTTCTTC. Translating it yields CASSSSARSSYNEQFF.

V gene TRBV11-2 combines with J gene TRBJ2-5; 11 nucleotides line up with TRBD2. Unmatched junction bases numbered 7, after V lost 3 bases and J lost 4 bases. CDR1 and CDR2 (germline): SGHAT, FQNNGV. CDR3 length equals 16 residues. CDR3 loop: CASSLVLAGVSETQYF. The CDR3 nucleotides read TGTGCCAGCAGCTTGGTACTAGCGGGAGTTTCAGAGACCCAGTACTTC.

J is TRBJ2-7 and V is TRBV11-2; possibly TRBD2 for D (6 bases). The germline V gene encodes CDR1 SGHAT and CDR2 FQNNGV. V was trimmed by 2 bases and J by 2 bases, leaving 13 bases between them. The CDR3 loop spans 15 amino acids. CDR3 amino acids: CASSLFGGGAYEQYF. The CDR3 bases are TGTGCCAGCAGCTTATTTGGTGGAGGGGCCTACGAGCAGTACTTC.

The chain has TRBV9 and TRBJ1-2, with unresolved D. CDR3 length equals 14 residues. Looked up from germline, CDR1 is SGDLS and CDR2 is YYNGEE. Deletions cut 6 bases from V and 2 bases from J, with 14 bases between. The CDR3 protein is CASTFGRGNYGYTF. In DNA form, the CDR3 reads TGTGCCAGCACCTTCGGCAGAGGAAACTATGGCTACACCTTC.

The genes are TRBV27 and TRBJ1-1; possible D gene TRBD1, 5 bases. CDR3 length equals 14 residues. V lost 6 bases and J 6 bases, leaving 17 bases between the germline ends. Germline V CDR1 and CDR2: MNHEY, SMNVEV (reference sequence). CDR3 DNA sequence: TGTGCCAGCAGGCCCAGACCGGGGGAGGCTGAAGCTTTCTTT. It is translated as CASRPRPGEAEAFF.

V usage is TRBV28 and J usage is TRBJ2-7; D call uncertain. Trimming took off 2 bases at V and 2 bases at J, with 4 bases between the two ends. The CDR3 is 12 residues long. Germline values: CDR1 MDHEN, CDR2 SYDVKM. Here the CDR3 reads CASSLEPYEQYF. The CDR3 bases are TGTGCCAGCAGTTTAGAGCCCTACGAGCAGTACTTC.

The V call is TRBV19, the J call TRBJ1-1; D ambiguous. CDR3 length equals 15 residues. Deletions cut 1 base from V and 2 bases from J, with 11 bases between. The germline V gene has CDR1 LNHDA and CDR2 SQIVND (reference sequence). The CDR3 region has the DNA TGTGCCAGTAGTATAGGGTGGCAGCGAAACACTGAAGCTTTCTTT. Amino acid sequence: CASSIGWQRNTEAFF.

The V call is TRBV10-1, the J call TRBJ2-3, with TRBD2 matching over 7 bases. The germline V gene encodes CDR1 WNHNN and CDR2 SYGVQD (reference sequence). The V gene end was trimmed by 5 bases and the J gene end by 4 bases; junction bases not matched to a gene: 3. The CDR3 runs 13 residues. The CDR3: CASSFREADTQYF. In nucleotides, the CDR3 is TGCGCCAGCAGTTTCCGGGAGGCAGATACGCAGTATTTT.

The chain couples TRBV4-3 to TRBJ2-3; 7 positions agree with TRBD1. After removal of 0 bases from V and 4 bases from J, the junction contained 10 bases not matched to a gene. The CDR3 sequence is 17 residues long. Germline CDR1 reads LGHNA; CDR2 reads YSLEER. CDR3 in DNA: TGCGCCAGCAGCCAAGATCACAGTCCCGGGACAGCAGATACGCAGTATTTT. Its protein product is CASSQDHSPGTADTQYF.

CDR3 sequence: CASSLSGTDYEQYF. CDR3 sequence (DNA): TGTGCCAGCAGTTTATCCGGGACAGACTACGAGCAGTACTTC. The V and J genes are TRBV28 and TRBJ2-5; 7 bases map to TRBD1. TRBJ2-7 matches the DNA end more closely, so the J call is doubtful. This CDR3 region has 14 residues. CDR1 is MDHEN and CDR2 is SYDVKM in the germline V gene.

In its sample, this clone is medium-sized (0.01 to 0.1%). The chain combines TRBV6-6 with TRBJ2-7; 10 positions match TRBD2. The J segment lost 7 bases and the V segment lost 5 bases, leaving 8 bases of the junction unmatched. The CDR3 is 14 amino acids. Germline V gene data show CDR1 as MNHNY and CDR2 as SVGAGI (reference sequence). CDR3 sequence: CASSTGTSEPEQYF. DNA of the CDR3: TGTGCCAGCAGTACCGGGACTAGCGAGCCTGAGCAGTACTTC.

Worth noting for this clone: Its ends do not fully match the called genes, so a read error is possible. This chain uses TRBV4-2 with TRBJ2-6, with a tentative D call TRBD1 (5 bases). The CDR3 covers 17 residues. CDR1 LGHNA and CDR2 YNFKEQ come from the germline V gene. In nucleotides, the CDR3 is TGTGCCAGCAGCCAAGATCCGTTAGGGGTTTTGGCCAACGGCCTGACTTTC. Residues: CASSQDPLGVLANGLTF.

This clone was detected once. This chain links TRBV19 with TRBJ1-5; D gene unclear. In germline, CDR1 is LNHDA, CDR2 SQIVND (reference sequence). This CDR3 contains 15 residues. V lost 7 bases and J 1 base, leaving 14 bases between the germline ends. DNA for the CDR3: TGTGCCAGTACGTACACAGCAGTAAGCAATCAGCCCCAGCATTTT. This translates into CASTYTAVSNQPQHF.

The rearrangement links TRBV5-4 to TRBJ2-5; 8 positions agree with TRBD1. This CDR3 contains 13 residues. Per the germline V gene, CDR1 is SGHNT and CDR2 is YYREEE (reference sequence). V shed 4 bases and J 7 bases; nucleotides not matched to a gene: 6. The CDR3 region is CASSNDRGRTQYF. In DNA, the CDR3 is TGTGCCAGCAGCAATGACAGGGGAAGGACCCAGTACTTC.